Here is one TCR beta chain with its context. Its antigen is undetermined. TCRdb's copy holds only in-frame clones and misses some; the assay was immunoSEQ multiplex PCR. The sample carries roughly 190,000 clones, more than 75% recorded once. Trimming took 4 bases from V and 9 from J, leaving 20 bases between them. Germline lookup yields CDR1 SGHRS and CDR2 YFSETQ. The CDR3 contains 15 residues. The sample originates from a study of cytomegalovirus exposure and HLA in healthy donors. Study-wide findings and caveats: Cytomegalovirus status was reportedly diagnosed by the classifier with high sensitivity and specificity. CMV antigen specificity of three CMV-associated chains was confirmed in vitro.

This chain links TRBV5-1 with TRBJ2-1; no definite D call. Sequencing was performed on PBMCs. The sequence came from a young woman in good health and CMV-seronegative. The CDR3 loop is CASSPLGLKEAEQFF. The CDR3 region has the DNA TGCGCCAGCAGCCCCCTCGGCCTAAAAGAGGCTGAGCAGTTCTTC.